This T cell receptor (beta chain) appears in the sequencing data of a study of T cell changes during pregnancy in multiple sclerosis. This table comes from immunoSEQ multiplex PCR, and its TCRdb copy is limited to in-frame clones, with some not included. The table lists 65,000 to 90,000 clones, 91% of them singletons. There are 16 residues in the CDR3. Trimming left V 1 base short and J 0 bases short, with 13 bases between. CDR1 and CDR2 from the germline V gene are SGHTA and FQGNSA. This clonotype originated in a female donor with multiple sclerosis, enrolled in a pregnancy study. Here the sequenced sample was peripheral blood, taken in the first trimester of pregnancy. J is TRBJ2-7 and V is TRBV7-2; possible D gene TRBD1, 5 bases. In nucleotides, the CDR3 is TGTGCCAGCAGCTTAGTTTTACAGGTTCGCTCCTACGAGCAGTACTTC. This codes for CASSLVLQVRSYEQYF.